A selection of T cell receptor beta chains follows, all from one sample in a study of cytomegalovirus exposure and HLA in healthy donors. TCRdb's table, derived via immunoSEQ multiplex PCR, lists solely in-frame clones and lacks some. The sample consists of roughly 190,000 clones, 80% to 85% of them appearing once. The sample comprised PBMCs. Receptor source: a woman aged 40-49 years in good health and CMV-seronegative. CDR3s include the opening cysteine and the closing phenylalanine or tryptophan. The D gene is left open where the match is weak. Part of the rows lack a size; the others show once, few, many or a class for expanded clones.

15,NA,NA,TRBJ1-1,TRBV5-1,CASSLEGGAGTEAFF,TGCGCCAGCAGCTTGGAAGGGGGGGCGGGCACTGAAGCTTTCTTT
18,NA,NA,TRBJ1-1,TRBV18,CASSPLQSSIQGGTEAFF,TGTGCCAGCTCACCACTCCAGTCCTCTATACAGGGAGGGACTGAAGCTTTCTTT
15,TRBD2,few,TRBJ2-1,TRBV7-6,CASSAVGLANNEQFF,TGTGCCAGCAGCGCAGTCGGACTAGCGAACAATGAGCAGTTCTTC
18,TRBD2,NA,TRBJ2-1,TRBV7-9,CASSLASQFERDYNEQFF,TGTGCCAGCAGCTTAGCGTCCCAGTTCGAGCGGGACTACAATGAGCAGTTCTTC
12,NA,few,TRBJ2-1,TRBV30,CAWSNLANEQFF,TGTGCCTGGAGTAACTTAGCCAATGAGCAGTTCTTC
17,NA,NA,TRBJ2-1,TRBV5-1,CASSLELVRNSYNEQFF,TGCGCCAGCAGCTTGGAACTAGTCAGGAACTCCTACAATGAGCAGTTCTTC
18,TRBD1,NA,TRBJ1-2,TRBV5-5,CASSLEVSGGGVDYGYTF,TGTGCCAGCAGCTTGGAGGTTTCAGGGGGCGGGGTGGACTATGGCTACACCTTC
16,TRBD2,once,TRBJ2-3,TRBV5-6,CASSFTPGLAADTQYF,TGTGCCAGCAGCTTTACTCCGGGACTAGCGGCCGATACGCAGTATTTT
14,TRBD2,few,TRBJ2-1,TRBV29-1,CSVRTSGYYNEQFF,TGCAGCGTTCGGACTAGCGGGTACTACAATGAGCAGTTCTTC
13,NA,NA,TRBJ2-5,TRBV9,CASSDGGREAQYF,TGTGCCAGCAGCGACGGAGGGCGAGAGGCCCAGTACTTC
19,NA,once,TRBJ2-1,TRBV5-1,CASSHRVRSASSSYNEQFF,TGCGCCAGCAGCCACCGGGTTAGATCGGCGTCCAGCTCCTACAATGAGCAGTTCTTC
16,TRBD2,NA,TRBJ2-5,TRBV7-2,CASSLLAGDFKETQYF,TGTGCCAGCAGCTTGCTAGCGGGAGACTTCAAAGAGACCCAGTACTTC
12,NA,NA,TRBJ1-2,TRBV29-1,CSVEVRLYGYTF,TGCAGCGTTGAAGTGCGACTCTATGGCTACACCTTC
15,NA,NA,TRBJ1-2,TRBV14,CASSQEGRRLYGYTF,TGTGCCAGCAGCCAAGAGGGCAGGCGCCTGTATGGCTACACCTTC
17,TRBD2,NA,TRBJ2-1,TRBV29-1,CSVEGLAGGPHYNEQFF,TGCAGCGTTGAAGGACTAGCGGGAGGGCCTCACTACAATGAGCAGTTCTTC
14,NA,NA,TRBJ2-3,TRBV7-7,CASSLGHGPDTQYF,TGTGCCAGCAGCTTAGGGCATGGCCCAGATACGCAGTATTTT
16,NA,NA,TRBJ1-4,TRBV2,CASSQRQVATNEKLFF,TGTGCCAGCAGCCAACGACAGGTTGCAACTAATGAAAAACTGTTTTTT
14,TRBD1,NA,TRBJ1-2,TRBV27,CASSGDRGGYGYTF,TGTGCCAGCAGTGGAGACAGGGGCGGCTATGGCTACACCTTC
14,TRBD1,NA,TRBJ1-2,TRBV7-2,CASSLVAGGYGYTF,TGTGCCAGCAGCTTAGTTGCAGGGGGCTATGGCTACACCTTC
13,NA,NA,TRBJ1-5,TRBV6-1,CASSEAGDQPQHF,TGTGCCAGCAGTGAAGCAGGAGATCAGCCCCAGCATTTT
15,TRBD1,NA,TRBJ1-5,TRBV5-1,CASSPWTGGKQPQHF,TGCGCCAGCAGCCCCTGGACAGGGGGTAAACAGCCCCAGCATTTT
13,NA,few,TRBJ2-1,TRBV5-1,CASAALALNEQFF,TGCGCCAGCGCGGCGCTAGCGCTCAATGAGCAGTTCTTC
15,TRBD1,NA,TRBJ2-2,TRBV19,CATQGWGANTGELFF,TGTGCCACACAGGGGTGGGGAGCGAACACCGGGGAGCTGTTTTTT
14,TRBD1,NA,TRBJ2-7,TRBV27,CASSRGQVLSEQYF,TGTGCCAGCAGTAGAGGACAGGTTTTATCCGAGCAGTACTTC